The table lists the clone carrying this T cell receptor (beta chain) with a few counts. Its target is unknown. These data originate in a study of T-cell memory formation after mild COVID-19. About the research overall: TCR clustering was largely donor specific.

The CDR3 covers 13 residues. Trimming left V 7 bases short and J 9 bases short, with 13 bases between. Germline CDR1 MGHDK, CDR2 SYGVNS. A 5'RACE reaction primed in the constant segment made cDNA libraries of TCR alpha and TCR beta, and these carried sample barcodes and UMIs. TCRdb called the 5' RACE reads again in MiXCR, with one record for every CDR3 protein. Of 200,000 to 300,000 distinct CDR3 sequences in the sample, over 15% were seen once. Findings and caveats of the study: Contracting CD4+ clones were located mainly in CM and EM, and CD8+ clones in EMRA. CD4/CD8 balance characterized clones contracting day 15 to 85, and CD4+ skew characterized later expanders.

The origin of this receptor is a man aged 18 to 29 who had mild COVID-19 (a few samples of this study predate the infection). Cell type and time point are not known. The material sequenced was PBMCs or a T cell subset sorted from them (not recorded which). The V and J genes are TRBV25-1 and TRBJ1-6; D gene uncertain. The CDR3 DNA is TGTGCCAGCACTGCGGCCGGGAGTTCACCCCTCCACTTT. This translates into CASTAAGSSPLHF.